A single sample gave rise to the 2 T cell receptor beta chains below, sequenced in a study of T-cell memory formation after mild COVID-19. TCRdb reprocessed the 5' RACE reads via MiXCR and lists one record per CDR3 protein. The sample includes fewer than 700,000 distinct CDR3 sequences, approximately 18% seen only once; the top ten take 12%. Specimen: PBMCs or a T cell subset sorted from them (not recorded which). The receptors here all came from an adult woman who had mild COVID-19 (a few samples of this study predate the infection). Cell type and time point are not known.

V usage is TRBV12-3 or TRBV12-4 and J usage is TRBJ2-7; a possible D gene is TRBD2 (7 bases). The CDR3 runs to 11 residues. Trimming left V 3 bases short and J 12 bases short, with 12 bases between. The CDR3 DNA sequence: TGTGCCAGCAGTTTGGGGGGGGCGGTGTACTTC. Protein product: CASSLGGAVYF.

This clonotype was seen only a few times. The V call is TRBV11-3, the J call TRBJ2-1; a weak D match, TRBD1 (6 bases). This CDR3 has 14 residues. The V end lost 1 base, the J end lost 13 bases, and 17 bases lay between the germline ends. Germline-derived CDR1 and CDR2 are SGHNT and YENEEA. The CDR3 here is CASSLGQSAGDQFF. CDR3 DNA sequence: TGTGCCAGCAGCTTAGGTCAGAGCGCAGGGGATCAGTTCTTC.